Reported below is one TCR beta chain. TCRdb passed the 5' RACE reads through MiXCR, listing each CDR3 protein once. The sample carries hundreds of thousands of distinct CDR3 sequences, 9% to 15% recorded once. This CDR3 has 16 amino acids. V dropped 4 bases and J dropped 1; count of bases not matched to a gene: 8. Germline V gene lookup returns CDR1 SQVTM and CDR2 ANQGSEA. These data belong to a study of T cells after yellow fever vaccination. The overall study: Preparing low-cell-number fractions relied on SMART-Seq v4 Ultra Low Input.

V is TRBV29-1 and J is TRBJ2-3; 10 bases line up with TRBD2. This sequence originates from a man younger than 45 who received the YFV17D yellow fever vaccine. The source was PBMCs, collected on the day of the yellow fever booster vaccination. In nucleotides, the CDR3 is TGCAGCGTTGTCGCACTAGCGGGACCTGGCACAGATACGCAGTATTTT. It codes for CSVVALAGPGTDTQYF.